This is a list of T cell receptor beta chains from one sample in a study of blood T cell repertoires in COVID-19. Measured with immunoSEQ multiplex PCR; TCRdb has only the in-frame clones, and not every one. The sample has fewer than 250,000 clones; around nine tenths are singletons. The material sequenced was peripheral blood. Every receptor here comes from a man aged 25 to 40 with acute or convalescent COVID-19. Both conserved end residues are part of each CDR3. Each record gives: clone size, J gene, D gene, V gene, CDR3 protein, CDR3 DNA. D genes are given only for firm matches. Rows may omit the clone size; those that give it use once, few, many or a size class.

- TRBJ1-5 TRBD1 TRBV28 CASSSQGAGNQPQHF TGTGCCAGCAGTTCCCAGGGGGCTGGCAATCAGCCCCAGCATTTT
- TRBJ1-1 - TRBV6-1 CASSEAGATEAFF TGTGCCAGCAGTGAAGCAGGGGCCACTGAAGCTTTCTTT
- TRBJ1-2 - TRBV5-4 CASRNRLGGYTF TGTGCCAGCAGGAACAGGCTCGGCGGCTACACCTTC
- TRBJ2-3 TRBD2 TRBV6-5 CASRAAGGTDTQYF TGTGCCAGCAGGGCAGCGGGGGGGACAGATACGCAGTATTTT
- TRBJ1-5 TRBD1 TRBV10-3 CAISPGTGGSGQPQHF TGTGCCATCAGTCCCGGGACAGGGGGCTCCGGACAGCCCCAGCATTTT
- TRBJ2-7 TRBD2 TRBV7-8 CASSLRSSGGLYEQYF TGTGCCAGCAGCTTACGGTCTAGCGGGGGTCTCTACGAGCAGTACTTC
- TRBJ2-7 - TRBV6-5 CASSYGGASSYEQYF TGTGCCAGCAGTTACGGTGGGGCAAGTTCCTACGAGCAGTACTTC
- TRBJ1-5 TRBD1 TRBV6-5 CASSLLTGGNQPQHF TGTGCCAGCAGTCTCCTAACAGGGGGCAATCAGCCCCAGCATTTT
- TRBJ1-1 - TRBV10-3 CAISGSGGRFTEAFF TGTGCCATCAGTGGATCCGGGGGTAGGTTCACTGAAGCTTTCTTT
- TRBJ2-2 - TRBV6-1 CASSEAYTGELFF TGTGCCAGCAGTGAGGCCTACACCGGGGAGCTGTTTTTT
- TRBJ2-1 TRBD1 TRBV24-1 CATSGQGMGNEQFF TGTGCCACCAGTGGACAGGGCATGGGCAATGAGCAGTTCTTC
once TRBJ2-7 TRBD2 TRBV7-3 CASSPQRGSYEQYF TGTGCCAGCAGCCCTCAGCGGGGATCCTACGAGCAGTACTTC
few TRBJ1-1 TRBD1 TRBV5-1 CASSGNRDRALMNTEAFF TGCGCCAGCAGCGGGAACCGGGACAGGGCGCTTATGAACACTGAAGCTTTCTTT
- TRBJ1-2 TRBD1 TRBV18 CASSETGEGQGYTF TGTGCCAGCTCGGAGACAGGGGAGGGTCAAGGCTACACCTTC
- TRBJ2-1 - TRBV9 CASSVSGGWANEQFF TGTGCCAGCAGCGTTTCCGGCGGGTGGGCCAATGAGCAGTTCTTC
- TRBJ2-5 - TRBV5-1 CASSLAVGSRWETQYF TGCGCCAGCAGCTTGGCCGTAGGGAGTCGGTGGGAGACCCAGTACTTC
- TRBJ1-1 - TRBV5-1 CASSLVGVEGEAFF TGCGCCAGCAGCTTGGTAGGGGTGGAAGGTGAAGCTTTCTTT
- TRBJ2-1 TRBD1 TRBV10-1 CASRGTAGSEQFF TGCGCCAGCAGAGGGACAGCTGGGAGTGAGCAGTTCTTC
- TRBJ2-3 TRBD1 TRBV29-1 CSAGTGGRWDTQYF TGCAGCGCCGGGACAGGGGGCCGCTGGGATACGCAGTATTTT
- TRBJ1-1 - TRBV14 CASSQDLMAGRNTEAFF TGTGCCAGCAGCCAAGATCTGATGGCAGGGCGGAACACTGAAGCTTTCTTT
- TRBJ1-2 - TRBV6-4 CASSDQGNYGYTF TGTGCCAGCAGTGATCAGGGGAACTATGGCTACACCTTC
once TRBJ2-1 TRBD2 TRBV7-9 CASSLGLAGGPLF TGTGCCAGCAGCTTGGGGCTAGCGGGAGGCCCGCTCTTC
- TRBJ1-3 - TRBV6-1 CASSEVAAGTGNTIYF TGTGCCAGCAGTGAAGTTGCGGCAGGGACTGGAAACACCATATATTTT
- TRBJ1-2 - TRBV29-1 CSVAGVRELGYTF TGCAGCGTTGCCGGGGTTCGGGAACTTGGCTACACCTTC
- TRBJ1-1 - TRBV7-9 CASSTSASMNTEAFF TGTGCCAGCAGCACCTCAGCGTCAATGAACACTGAAGCTTTCTTT
- TRBJ2-2 TRBD1 TRBV3-1/TRBV3-2 CASSHIQGSGELFF TGTGCCAGCAGCCATATACAGGGGTCCGGGGAGCTGTTTTTT
- TRBJ2-1 TRBD1 TRBV27 CASSLLGQGTYNEQFF TGTGCCAGCAGTTTATTAGGACAGGGGACCTACAATGAGCAGTTCTTC
- TRBJ1-2 TRBD1 TRBV2 CASSRQGNYGYTF TGTGCCAGCTCAAGACAGGGCAACTATGGCTACACCTTC
- TRBJ1-6 - TRBV9 CASSPRRTLDGNSPLHF TGTGCCAGCAGCCCTCGACGTACGCTAGATGGTAATTCACCCCTCCACTTT
- TRBJ2-5 - TRBV28 CASSLQVETQYF TGTGCCAGCAGTTTACAGGTGGAGACCCAGTACTTC
- TRBJ2-5 TRBD2 TRBV5-1 CASSPGTSGGAAETQYF TGCGCCAGCAGCCCGGGGACTAGCGGGGGGGCTGCAGAGACCCAGTACTTC
- TRBJ2-7 - TRBV30 CAWTTRRGGGPYEQYF TGTGCCTGGACTACGAGAAGAGGCGGGGGCCCCTACGAGCAGTACTTC
- TRBJ2-1 TRBD1 TRBV5-1 CASSALTGGGMYEQFF TGCGCCAGCAGCGCATTGACAGGGGGCGGGATGTATGAGCAGTTCTTC
once TRBJ1-2 TRBD1 TRBV5-1 CASSFKRLDRNYGYTF TGCGCCAGCAGCTTCAAGAGACTGGACAGGAACTATGGCTACACCTTC
- TRBJ2-7 - TRBV28 CASSFKHRTASYEQYF TGTGCCAGCAGTTTTAAACACCGGACTGCCTCCTACGAGCAGTACTTC
few TRBJ1-4 - TRBV6-5 CASRQDRATNEKLFF TGTGCCAGCAGACAAGACAGAGCAACTAATGAAAAACTGTTTTTT
- TRBJ2-6 - TRBV7-9 CASSLSESGANVLTF TGTGCCAGCAGCTTATCCGAGTCTGGGGCCAACGTCCTGACTTTC
- TRBJ1-4 - TRBV30 CAWSPYRGLSNEKLFF TGTGCCTGGAGCCCCTACCGCGGTTTGTCTAATGAAAAACTGTTTTTT